The 15 T cell receptor beta chains presented below share a single source sample, sequenced in a study of T-cell reconstitution after alpha-beta-depleted transplantation in children. The TCRbeta library incorporated unique molecular identifiers. TCRdb redid the calling of the PCR reads with MiXCR, one entry per CDR3 protein. The data contain under 300,000 distinct CDR3 sequences, about 9.9% of them singletons. This material consisted of peripheral blood, taken 180 days after TCRalphabeta/CD19-depleted stem cell transplant. The receptors derive from a male patient aged 2 to 9 who had a stem cell transplant for chronic granulomatous disease, so the T cells may come from the graft donor.

The sample holds many counts of this clonotype. J is TRBJ2-7 and V is TRBV6-2 or TRBV6-3; no definite D call. Trimming cost V 0 bases and J 7 bases, with 10 bases left between them. The CDR3 is 13 amino acids. Germline V gene sequence: CDR1 MNHEY, CDR2 SVGEGT. The CDR3 protein is CASSYSQKREQYF. The CDR3 bases are TGTGCCAGCAGTTACTCGCAGAAAAGGGAGCAGTACTTC.

This clonotype was seen many times. The gene calls are TRBV12-3 or TRBV12-4 and TRBJ1-5; tentative D call: TRBD1 (6 bases). CDR3 size: 14 residues. V lost 6 bases, J lost 4 bases, and 13 bases lay in between. The CDR3 protein is CASSGQTLNQPQHF. DNA for the CDR3: TGTGCCAGCAGCGGACAGACTCTGAATCAGCCCCAGCATTTT.

The chain links TRBV7-2 to TRBJ2-7; 8 positions match TRBD1. This CDR3 is built from 15 residues. The V gene's germline CDR1 is SGHTA and CDR2 FQGNSA. The trim removed 4 bases at V and 6 bases at J, leaving 11 bases unmatched. The chain's CDR3 is CASSYPGTGVGEQYF. The CDR3, as DNA: TGTGCCAGCAGCTACCCCGGGACAGGAGTAGGCGAGCAGTACTTC.

Many counts were recorded for this clonotype. The chain links TRBV2 to TRBJ2-7; 7 bases match TRBD1. The CDR3 runs to 16 residues. Losses at the gene ends were 6 bases for V and 0 bases for J; bases not matched to a gene: 11. Germline CDR1 is SNHLY and CDR2 is FYNNEI. The CDR3 coding sequence is TGTGCCAGCAGCAGCGTCGGGACAGTGGTCTCCTACGAGCAGTACTTC. It codes for CASSSVGTVVSYEQYF.

This clonotype came up many times. The rearrangement links TRBV28 to TRBJ2-7; a weak D match, TRBD1 (6 bases). The length of the CDR3 is 12 residues. Trimming cost V 6 bases and J 4 bases, with 10 bases left between them. Germline-derived CDR1 and CDR2 are MDHEN and SYDVKM. The CDR3 sequence is CASSLTGYEQYF. The CDR3 region has the DNA TGTGCCAGCAGCCTAACAGGGTACGAGCAGTACTTC. The whole variable domain, remainder taken from reference TRBV28 and TRBJ2-7, is DVKVTQSSRYLVKRTGEKVFLECVQDMDHENMFWYRQDPGLGLRLIYFSYDVKMKEKGDIPEGYSVSREKKERFSLILESASTNQTSMYLCASSLTGYEQYFGPGTRLTVT.

This clonotype was seen a single time. This chain joins TRBV19 and TRBJ1-4; D call uncertain. Germline V gives CDR1 LNHDA, CDR2 SQIVND (reference sequence). V was shortened by 5 bases and J by 8 bases, with 18 bases between the two germline ends. This CDR3 has 15 residues. The CDR3, as DNA: TGTGCCAGTAGTTCCCTGGGAAGGGAGGACGAAAAACTGTTTTTT. Residues: CASSSLGREDEKLFF.

Many counts were recorded for this clonotype. V and J are TRBV21-1 and TRBJ2-5; the table's D call TRBD2 went unverified against the DNA. TRBV21-1 is a pseudogene locus. The CDR3 sequence is 13 residues long. The CDR3 bases are TGTGCCAGCAGCAACCGGCAGGGAGAGACCCAGTACTTC. It encodes CASSNRQGETQYF.

This clonotype has a count of ten or more. This chain connects TRBV5-1 to TRBJ1-5, with D uncertain. The V gene's germline CDR1 is SGHRS and CDR2 YFSETQ. This CDR3 has 15 residues. Trimming took off 0 bases at V and 0 bases at J, with 7 bases between the two ends. In DNA, the CDR3 is TGCGCCAGCAGCTTGGGGTCATATAGCAATCAGCCCCAGCATTTT. It yields the protein CASSLGSYSNQPQHF.

This clonotype occurred many times. The junction and the germline gene differ at one end; a read error may be behind it. J is TRBJ2-7 and V is TRBV27; D is ambiguous. The CDR3 consists of 13 residues. Per germline, CDR1 MNHEY and CDR2 SMNVEV (reference sequence). CDR3: CASSLSSSNEQYF. As DNA, the CDR3 is TGTGCCAGCAGTTTATCCAGCTCCAACGAGCAGTACTTC.

This clonotype was detected ten times or more. DNA for the CDR3: TGTGCCAGCAGCCTGGGACAGGGGCTTTCACCCCTCCACTTT. Its translation: CASSLGQGLSPLHF. The rearrangement uses TRBV6-1 and TRBJ1-6; TRBD1 matches at 10 bases. The V and J ends lost 6 bases and 9 bases, in that order; junction bases with no gene match: 5. Germline CDR1 MNHNS, CDR2 SASEGT. The CDR3 spans 14 residues.

This clonotype came up many times. This chain connects TRBV19 to TRBJ2-7, with a possible D match to TRBD1 (5 bases). This CDR3 is built from 14 residues. Germline lookup yields CDR1 LNHDA and CDR2 SQIVND (reference sequence). The V end lost 3 bases, the J end lost 0 bases, and 9 bases lay between the germline ends. DNA of the CDR3: TGTGCCAGTAGTATGCCCGGACACTCCTACGAGCAGTACTTC. This sequence encodes CASSMPGHSYEQYF.

This clonotype was picked up many times. This chain joins TRBV15 and TRBJ2-3; 7 bases match TRBD1. This CDR3 is built from 14 residues. The V segment lost 3 bases and the J segment 5 bases; nucleotides outside the gene matches: 5. Germline V gene sequence: CDR1 LNHNV, CDR2 YYDKDF (reference sequence). For the CDR3, the DNA is TGTGCCACCAGCAGGGACAGGAGCGGAGATACGCAGTATTTT. Translated, it gives CATSRDRSGDTQYF.

The chain combines TRBV12-3 or TRBV12-4 with TRBJ1-2; 8 nucleotides line up with TRBD1. V was pared by 8 bases and J by 2 bases, with 4 bases of the junction left unmatched. CDR3 length equals 13 residues. CDR3 coding DNA: TGTGCCAGCGGCTACAGGGGGAACTATGGCTACACCTTC. As protein: CASGYRGNYGYTF.

This clonotype was seen at least ten times. The chain links TRBV20-1 to TRBJ2-1, with TRBD2 matching over 10 bases. The CDR3 contains 14 residues. Germline-derived CDR1 and CDR2 are DFQATT and SNEGSKA (reference sequence). With 6 bases clipped from V and 10 bases from J, the junction kept 12 bases outside the gene matches. CDR3 in amino acids: CSAQPPGLASEQFF. The CDR3 bases are TGCAGTGCCCAACCCCCGGGACTAGCGTCCGAGCAGTTCTTC.

This clonotype was detected many times. This chain joins TRBV27 and TRBJ2-5; 9 bases are a match to TRBD1. The CDR3 consists of 15 residues. The germline V gene has CDR1 MNHEY and CDR2 SMNVEV (reference sequence). After removal of 6 bases from V and 5 bases from J, the junction contained 10 bases not matched to a gene. In nucleotides, the CDR3 is TGTGCCAGCAGCCCCGGGACAGGGACATATGAGACCCAGTACTTC. Encoded protein: CASSPGTGTYETQYF.